This T cell receptor (beta chain) was obtained from a study of cytomegalovirus exposure and HLA in healthy donors. Study-level background: The same platform used for the approximately 700 first-cohort repertoires was also used for the 130 or so validation repertoires, as a later analysis reported.

General study results and limits: Specific recognition of CMV antigens was confirmed in vitro for three chains (all CMV-associated). Cytomegalovirus-associated status was assigned to more than 150 TCR beta chains.

The repertoire was sequenced with immunoSEQ multiplex PCR; TCRdb's copy has only in-frame clones and lacks some. The profile covers some 40,000 clones, with 90% to 95% appearing a single time and about 3% taken by the ten largest. Germline CDR1 is SNHLY and CDR2 is FYNNEI. V shed 4 bases and J 3 bases; nucleotides not matched to a gene: 3. The CDR3 has 17 residues. Concerning this clone itself: What it recognizes is unknown.

The chain employs TRBV2 and TRBJ2-2, with 15 bases fitting TRBD2. This TCR was recovered from a man aged 18 to 30 in good health and CMV-seronegative. The sequenced material came from PBMCs. As DNA, the CDR3 is TGTGCCAGCAGTGGGACTAGCGGGGGGGCAGACACCGGGGAGCTGTTTTTT. Its protein product is CASSGTSGGADTGELFF.